The sequence of this T cell receptor beta chain was determined in a study of blood T cell repertoires in COVID-19 (dated by TCRdb to 2020 to 2022). A note on the overall study: The collaborator samples originated in the United States, Italy and Spain and spanned the acute and convalescent phases of COVID-19. The prospective study material was composed of cDNA or gDNA derived from T cells, B-cell-depleted T cells, or PBMCs. The dataset comprised deeply sampled blood TCRbeta repertoires from subjects exposed to, actively infected with, or recovered from COVID-19. A freely available public database, intended as a resource for researchers studying the immune response to SARS-CoV-2, is where the repertoires were released. The samples were drawn from the first 160 participants of the ongoing ImmuneRACE study and from over 950 subjects provided by 6 global collaborators. The sample metadata nearly always contained a de-identified subject ID, COVID-19 status, age in years and sex. Where HLA class I and class II types were available, the types were taken from metadata supplied by the sample provider, not from assay-based typing.

TCRbeta CDR3 regions were amplified from genomic DNA using the immunoSEQ Assay, a bias-controlled multiplex PCR. As for how the authors treated the data: The number of nucleated cells in each sample was estimated by amplification of reference gene primers within the assay. To quantify the absolute abundance of each unique TCRbeta CDR3 rearrangement, sequence reads were collapsed and filtered. For each sample, productive Simpson clonality was calculated as the square root of Simpson's diversity index over productive rearrangements. TCRdb retrieved this table from immuneACCESS and kept in-frame rearrangements only. Not all clones are present; in checked studies, unresolved V genes account for under half, and no reason is known for the remainder. V and J calls plus clone size are reproduced from that table; the DNA served to infer D and trimming. The sample has roughly 350,000 clones on record, approximately 90% of them singletons. In total, the top ten clones hold around 3.3% of the sample.

Of note for this clone: This clone's antigen is unknown. Per-nucleotide qualities are absent, and no much larger clonotype sits a single base away.

Trimming removed 2 bases from V and 11 bases from J, leaving 22 bases between the germline ends. From a lookup of the germline V gene, CDR1 and CDR2 are SGHAT and FQNNGV. The CDR3 spans 17 residues, from the cysteine through the phenylalanine. Only the CDR3 DNA stays, 51 bases, in frame from base 1. Broad study findings and their caveats: The quantity of clinical and demographic metadata differed by source and by participant and was supplied without curation.

A second Seattle source provided samples from volunteer blood donors who had recovered from COVID-19. Each collaborating institution followed its own protocols to collect whole blood in K2EDTA tubes. For TCRbeta analysis, collaborator samples were shipped as frozen whole blood, as isolated PBMCs, or as DNA extracted from either sample type. The sample consisted of peripheral blood. The receptor's source is a woman aged 18-29 years who had recovered from COVID-19. The chain couples TRBV11-2 to TRBJ1-6; the D gene assignment is ambiguous. The CDR3 protein: CASSLRGPQGPWTPLHF. The sequence in DNA is TGTGCCAGCAGCTTACGCGGGCCCCAAGGCCCATGGACACCCCTCCACTTT.